This T cell receptor (beta chain) was profiled in a study of molecular identifiers for immune sequencing clone quantification. Germline CDR1 is DFQATT and CDR2 is SNEGSKA (reference sequence). The CDR3 extends over 13 amino acids. Between the trimmed V and J ends, which lost 0 bases and 7 bases, there was a span of 9 bases. Findings and caveats of the study: The study found clones above 20 RNA copies held over 97% of effector molecules and under 1% in naive cells. Sizes of highly expanded clones could be underestimated through identical TCRs sharing a barcode.

Researchers sorted naive CD8 T cells as cells that were CD8+CD4-CCR7+CD45RA+. The bulk TCR libraries were made with methods described before and with listed TCR primers. TCRdb redid the calling of the PCR reads with MiXCR, one entry per CDR3 protein. The top ten clones hold roughly 0.76% of a sample with roughly 93,000 distinct CDR3 sequences, 25% of them seen once. This clonotype was recorded at least ten times. Its antigen remains unidentified. Sample: naive CD8+ T cells from blood, with Jurkat cell RNA spiked in. Indicated subset: FACS-sorted CD8+CD4-CCR7+CD45RA+ naive T cells. This sequence was found in a human donor in good health. Some libraries in this study had Jurkat cell RNA spiked in. J is TRBJ2-2 and V is TRBV20-1; a possible D gene is TRBD2 (6 bases). The CDR3 bases are TGCAGTGCTAGAGATCGGCGGGGCGGGGAGCTGTTTTTT. Its translation: CSARDRRGGELFF.